This T cell receptor beta chain was obtained from a study of blood T cell repertoires in COVID-19. At the level of the study: PBMCs, B-cell-depleted T cells, or T cells were the source of the cDNA or gDNA that made up the material.

Germline-derived CDR1 and CDR2 are MNHEY and SMNVEV (reference sequence). The CDR3 loop spans 13 amino acids. V was clipped by 4 bases and J by 10 bases, with 14 bases between them. Authors' methods: Scientists estimated how many nucleated cells there were by amplifying reference gene primers. The method was immunoSEQ multiplex PCR; TCRdb's version includes in-frame clones alone and lacks a portion of them. The V and J calls and the clone size are those of that table, but D and trimming were determined from the DNA. The sample holds around 38,000 clones; about 85% are singletons and the top ten take roughly 4.3%.

This rearrangement joins TRBV27 to TRBJ2-1; D might be TRBD2 (7 bases). The origin of this receptor is a man aged 55 to 70 with COVID-19, enrolled during active disease. The sequencing sample was made of peripheral blood. As DNA, the CDR3 is TGTGCCAGCAGTTCTCTGGGGGGGGGCGAGCAGTTCTTC. Translation: CASSSLGGGEQFF.